This T cell receptor (beta chain) was documented in a study of cytomegalovirus exposure and HLA in healthy donors. As concerns this clone: Its antigen is unidentified.

PCR used 60 Vbeta primers and 13 Jbeta primers. Per the original data handling: Counted up in a later analysis, unique TCR beta chains came to some 72 million, with around 12 million shared. The assay was immunoSEQ multiplex PCR, and TCRdb's table has in-frame clones only and misses some. D and trimming come from the DNA, and the V and J calls and clone size come from that table. Of under 150,000 clones in the sample, more than 70% were seen once. Notes on the study in general: Listed as cytomegalovirus-associated were 150 or so TCR beta chains. Later genetic work tied a missense DCLRE1C variant to beta-chain V and J trimming.

The material sequenced was PBMCs. This TCR derives from a man aged 45-65 years in good health and CMV-seronegative.

This CDR3 reads CASSLGQISNQPQHF. CDR3 DNA sequence: TGTGCCAGCAGCTTGGGACAGATAAGCAATCAGCCCCAGCATTTT. The chain links TRBV28 to TRBJ1-5, with 7 bases lining up with TRBD1. After removal of 6 bases from V and 1 base from J, the junction contained 6 bases not matched to a gene. CDR3 length: 15 amino acids. In germline, CDR1 is MDHEN, CDR2 SYDVKM.